One T cell receptor beta chain is described in this entry. How the authors handled the data: Amplification of reference gene primers was used by the study to estimate nucleated cell counts. Sequenced by immunoSEQ multiplex PCR; TCRdb stores in-frame clones only, minus some. The V and J calls and clone size were taken over from that table, and D and trimming were inferred from the DNA. The data hold 110,000 to 150,000 clones, with 75% to 85% observed a single time. The entry originates in a study of blood T cell repertoires in COVID-19. Across the whole study: There were acute and convalescent COVID-19 samples, and they came from the United States, Italy and Spain. PBMCs, B-cell-depleted T cells, or T cells were the source of the cDNA or gDNA that made up the material.

The V gene end was trimmed by 8 bases and the J gene end by 2 bases; junction bases not matched to a gene: 6. This CDR3 has 13 residues. CDR1 and CDR2 from the germline V gene are ENHRY and SYGVKD. This chain connects TRBV10-3 to TRBJ2-7, with 7 bases that match TRBD1. Sequencing input: peripheral blood. This receptor was taken from a man in his 70s who had recovered from COVID-19. The CDR3 sequence is CAIAGTAPYEQYF. As DNA, the CDR3 is TGTGCCATCGCCGGGACAGCCCCCTACGAGCAGTACTTC.